Listed below are T cell receptor beta chains from one sample, sequenced in a study of tissue T cells after allogeneic stem cell transplantation. The assay was immunoSEQ multiplex PCR, and TCRdb's table has in-frame clones only and misses some. This repertoire shows roughly 9,000 clones, under 80% found once; its top ten account for roughly a quarter. Sequences were derived from tissue from the stomach, sampled at autopsy. Receptor source: a male donor older than 55 with lung cancer. Both conserved end residues are part of each CDR3. Each record gives: V gene, J gene, D gene, clone size, CDR3 protein, CDR3 DNA. D genes are given only for firm matches. Where a row states a size, it is once, few, many or the class of an expanded clone; other rows omit it.

V gene: TRBV4-3; J gene: TRBJ2-1; D gene: .; clone size: .; CDR3 protein: CASSQDFDEQFF; CDR3 DNA: TGCGCCAGCAGCCAAGATTTCGATGAGCAGTTCTTC
V gene: TRBV5-5; J gene: TRBJ1-5; D gene: .; clone size: .; CDR3 protein: CASSLDRVRGNQPQHF; CDR3 DNA: TGTGCCAGCAGCTTGGACCGGGTGCGGGGCAATCAGCCCCAGCATTTT
V gene: TRBV27; J gene: TRBJ1-2; D gene: .; clone size: .; CDR3 protein: CASSSGHLHTF; CDR3 DNA: TGTGCCAGCAGTTCCGGACACCTCCACACCTTC
V gene: TRBV6-2/TRBV6-3; J gene: TRBJ1-5; D gene: TRBD1; clone size: .; CDR3 protein: CASSYGWQGGNQPQHF; CDR3 DNA: TGTGCCAGCAGTTACGGCTGGCAGGGGGGCAATCAGCCCCAGCATTTT
V gene: TRBV18; J gene: TRBJ2-5; D gene: .; clone size: .; CDR3 protein: CASSGRKETQYF; CDR3 DNA: TGTGCCAGCTCCGGACGGAAAGAGACCCAGTACTTC
V gene: TRBV6-2/TRBV6-3; J gene: TRBJ2-7; D gene: .; clone size: .; CDR3 protein: CASSYASDYHEQYF; CDR3 DNA: TGTGCCAGCAGTTACGCTTCGGACTACCACGAGCAGTACTTC
V gene: TRBV5-1; J gene: TRBJ1-6; D gene: .; clone size: .; CDR3 protein: CASSPGTANSPLHF; CDR3 DNA: TGCGCCAGCAGCCCGGGGACGGCTAATTCACCCCTCCACTTT
V gene: TRBV27; J gene: TRBJ2-2; D gene: .; clone size: .; CDR3 protein: CASSENTGELFF; CDR3 DNA: TGTGCCAGCAGTGAAAACACCGGGGAGCTGTTTTTT
V gene: TRBV10-3; J gene: TRBJ2-5; D gene: .; clone size: .; CDR3 protein: CAISESQDSETQYF; CDR3 DNA: TGTGCCATCAGTGAGTCCCAGGATTCGGAGACCCAGTACTTC
V gene: TRBV4-3; J gene: TRBJ1-1; D gene: .; clone size: .; CDR3 protein: CASSQDRPTSWGTEAFF; CDR3 DNA: TGCGCCAGCAGCCAAGATCGTCCAACCTCGTGGGGCACTGAAGCTTTCTTT
V gene: TRBV20-1; J gene: TRBJ2-7; D gene: .; clone size: .; CDR3 protein: CSARDFPEQYF; CDR3 DNA: TGCAGTGCCCGGGACTTCCCCGAGCAGTACTTC
V gene: TRBV6-2/TRBV6-3; J gene: TRBJ2-1; D gene: .; clone size: .; CDR3 protein: CASSLPNYFSYNEQFF; CDR3 DNA: TGTGCCAGCAGTTTACCGAACTATTTCTCCTACAATGAGCAGTTCTTC
V gene: TRBV6-2/TRBV6-3; J gene: TRBJ1-1; D gene: .; clone size: .; CDR3 protein: CASSYRSGTEAFF; CDR3 DNA: TGTGCCAGCAGTTATAGATCGGGGACTGAAGCTTTCTTT
V gene: TRBV5-1; J gene: TRBJ1-6; D gene: .; clone size: .; CDR3 protein: CASREGSYNSPLHF; CDR3 DNA: TGCGCCAGCAGAGAAGGGTCCTATAATTCACCCCTCCACTTT
V gene: TRBV7-2; J gene: TRBJ2-3; D gene: .; clone size: .; CDR3 protein: CASSTRGHTQYF; CDR3 DNA: TGTGCCAGCAGTACCAGGGGCCATACGCAGTATTTT
V gene: TRBV7-9; J gene: TRBJ2-1; D gene: TRBD2; clone size: .; CDR3 protein: CASSLGGSGTSYNEQFF; CDR3 DNA: TGTGCCAGCAGCTTAGGAGGTAGCGGGACCTCCTACAATGAGCAGTTCTTC
V gene: TRBV10-3; J gene: TRBJ2-3; D gene: .; clone size: .; CDR3 protein: CAISEGGGLTDTQYF; CDR3 DNA: TGTGCCATCAGTGAAGGGGGGGGGCTCACAGATACGCAGTATTTT
V gene: TRBV9; J gene: TRBJ1-1; D gene: TRBD1; clone size: few; CDR3 protein: CASSPTGMNTEAFF; CDR3 DNA: TGTGCCAGCAGCCCGACAGGGATGAACACTGAAGCTTTCTTT
V gene: TRBV5-8; J gene: TRBJ2-3; D gene: .; clone size: large; CDR3 protein: CASRQDGSEFGSQDTQYF; CDR3 DNA: TGTGCCAGCAGGCAGGATGGATCTGAGTTTGGGTCACAAGATACGCAGTATTTT
V gene: TRBV7-2; J gene: TRBJ1-5; D gene: .; clone size: .; CDR3 protein: CASSQNRDFRNQPQHF; CDR3 DNA: TGTGCCAGCAGTCAAAACAGGGACTTTAGAAATCAGCCCCAGCATTTT
V gene: TRBV19; J gene: TRBJ2-7; D gene: TRBD2; clone size: .; CDR3 protein: CASRPASGATYEQYF; CDR3 DNA: TGTGCCAGTAGGCCAGCTAGCGGGGCGACCTACGAGCAGTACTTC
V gene: TRBV27; J gene: TRBJ2-7; D gene: .; clone size: few; CDR3 protein: CASRGTGTEQYF; CDR3 DNA: TGTGCCAGCAGGGGTACAGGGACCGAGCAGTACTTC
V gene: TRBV7-9; J gene: TRBJ1-1; D gene: .; clone size: few; CDR3 protein: CASSPPPNTEAFF; CDR3 DNA: TGTGCCAGCAGCCCACCCCCGAACACTGAAGCTTTCTTT
V gene: TRBV7-2; J gene: TRBJ2-7; D gene: .; clone size: .; CDR3 protein: CASSPRVNAYEQYF; CDR3 DNA: TGTGCCAGCAGCCCCAGGGTAAATGCCTACGAGCAGTACTTC
V gene: TRBV4-2; J gene: TRBJ2-7; D gene: TRBD2; clone size: .; CDR3 protein: CASSQDTASGAYEQYF; CDR3 DNA: TGTGCCAGCAGCCAAGATACAGCTAGCGGAGCTTACGAGCAGTACTTC
V gene: TRBV15; J gene: TRBJ2-3; D gene: TRBD1; clone size: .; CDR3 protein: CATSGRTGDVSDTQYF; CDR3 DNA: TGTGCCACCAGCGGACGGACAGGGGATGTTTCAGATACGCAGTATTTT
V gene: TRBV7-6; J gene: TRBJ2-7; D gene: .; clone size: .; CDR3 protein: CASSSPQGGPVQYF; CDR3 DNA: TGTGCCAGCAGCTCCCCGCAGGGGGGACCAGTGCAGTACTTC
V gene: TRBV6-2/TRBV6-3; J gene: TRBJ1-1; D gene: .; clone size: few; CDR3 protein: CASSYPRQAPEAFF; CDR3 DNA: TGTGCCAGCAGTTACCCGCGGCAGGCCCCTGAAGCTTTCTTT
V gene: TRBV6-2/TRBV6-3; J gene: TRBJ2-1; D gene: TRBD1; clone size: .; CDR3 protein: CASSYSFKGANEQFF; CDR3 DNA: TGTGCCAGCAGTTACTCGTTTAAGGGGGCTAATGAGCAGTTCTTC
V gene: TRBV6-5; J gene: TRBJ2-1; D gene: .; clone size: large; CDR3 protein: CASQSANRDLNEQFF; CDR3 DNA: TGTGCCAGCCAGAGCGCAAACCGGGACCTCAATGAGCAGTTCTTC
V gene: TRBV11-3; J gene: TRBJ2-1; D gene: .; clone size: .; CDR3 protein: CASSQQGGRYNEQFF; CDR3 DNA: TGTGCCAGCAGTCAACAAGGGGGAAGGTACAATGAGCAGTTCTTC
V gene: TRBV4-2; J gene: TRBJ1-5; D gene: .; clone size: .; CDR3 protein: CASSRGDGQPQHF; CDR3 DNA: TGTGCCAGCAGCCGGGGTGACGGTCAGCCCCAGCATTTT
V gene: TRBV6-6; J gene: TRBJ2-7; D gene: TRBD1; clone size: .; CDR3 protein: CASSDRDRVYEQYF; CDR3 DNA: TGTGCCAGCAGCGACCGGGACAGGGTCTACGAGCAGTACTTC
V gene: TRBV3-1/TRBV3-2; J gene: TRBJ1-2; D gene: .; clone size: .; CDR3 protein: CASSQLGWDGYTF; CDR3 DNA: TGTGCCAGCAGCCAATTAGGATGGGATGGCTACACCTTC
V gene: TRBV10-3; J gene: TRBJ1-3; D gene: .; clone size: .; CDR3 protein: CAISDWVSGNTIYF; CDR3 DNA: TGTGCCATCAGTGACTGGGTGTCCGGAAACACCATATATTTT
V gene: TRBV23-1; J gene: TRBJ1-1; D gene: .; clone size: .; CDR3 protein: CASPRGRSTEAFF; CDR3 DNA: TGCGCCAGTCCGCGGGGGCGAAGTACTGAAGCTTTCTTT
V gene: TRBV4-1; J gene: TRBJ1-2; D gene: .; clone size: .; CDR3 protein: CASSQREGDYGYTF; CDR3 DNA: TGCGCCAGCAGCCAAAGGGAGGGAGACTATGGCTACACCTTC
V gene: TRBV7-2; J gene: TRBJ2-5; D gene: TRBD1; clone size: few; CDR3 protein: CASSPRDSLTETQYF; CDR3 DNA: TGTGCCAGCAGCCCTAGGGACAGCCTCACCGAGACCCAGTACTTC
V gene: TRBV6-5; J gene: TRBJ1-2; D gene: TRBD1; clone size: .; CDR3 protein: CASRTGQGNYGYTF; CDR3 DNA: TGTGCCAGCAGGACGGGACAGGGAAACTATGGCTACACCTTC
V gene: TRBV9; J gene: TRBJ2-7; D gene: .; clone size: .; CDR3 protein: CASSVGGGNYEQYF; CDR3 DNA: TGTGCCAGCAGCGTAGGTGGGGGGAACTACGAGCAGTACTTC
V gene: TRBV4-3; J gene: TRBJ2-5; D gene: .; clone size: few; CDR3 protein: CASSQEEGEGTRQYF; CDR3 DNA: TGCGCCAGCAGCCAAGAAGAGGGAGAGGGGACAAGACAGTACTTC
V gene: TRBV6-5; J gene: TRBJ2-7; D gene: TRBD1; clone size: few; CDR3 protein: CASRAGTGGSYEQYF; CDR3 DNA: TGTGCCAGCAGAGCCGGGACAGGAGGCTCCTACGAGCAGTACTTC
V gene: TRBV11-1; J gene: TRBJ1-4; D gene: .; clone size: .; CDR3 protein: CASSSGEREKLFF; CDR3 DNA: TGTGCCAGCAGCTCCGGGGAAAGGGAAAAACTGTTTTTT
V gene: TRBV6-1; J gene: TRBJ1-2; D gene: TRBD1; clone size: .; CDR3 protein: CASSEAAFGTGYGYTF; CDR3 DNA: TGTGCCAGCAGTGAAGCCGCCTTTGGGACAGGGTATGGCTACACCTTC
V gene: TRBV18; J gene: TRBJ2-3; D gene: TRBD2; clone size: few; CDR3 protein: CASSPDGGITQYF; CDR3 DNA: TGTGCCAGCTCACCTGACGGGGGGATTACGCAGTATTTT
V gene: TRBV28; J gene: TRBJ1-2; D gene: .; clone size: .; CDR3 protein: CASSTHDMYGYTF; CDR3 DNA: TGTGCCAGCAGCACACACGACATGTATGGCTACACCTTC
V gene: TRBV5-1; J gene: TRBJ1-2; D gene: .; clone size: .; CDR3 protein: CASGLMDSGYTF; CDR3 DNA: TGCGCCAGCGGCCTAATGGATTCGGGCTACACCTTC